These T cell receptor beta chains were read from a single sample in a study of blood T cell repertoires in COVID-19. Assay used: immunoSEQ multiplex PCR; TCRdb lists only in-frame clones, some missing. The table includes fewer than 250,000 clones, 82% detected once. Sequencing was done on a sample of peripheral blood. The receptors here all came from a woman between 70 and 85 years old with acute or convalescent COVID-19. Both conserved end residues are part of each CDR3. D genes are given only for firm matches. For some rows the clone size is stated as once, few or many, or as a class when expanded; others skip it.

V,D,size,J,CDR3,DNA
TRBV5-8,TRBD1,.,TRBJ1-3,CASSKGQGIPGNTIYF,TGTGCCAGCAGCAAGGGACAGGGTATTCCGGGAAACACCATATATTTT
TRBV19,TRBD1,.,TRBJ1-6,CASSITGQGSPLHF,TGTGCCAGTAGTATAACGGGACAGGGATCACCCCTCCACTTT
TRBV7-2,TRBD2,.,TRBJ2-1,CASSPTSGLYNEQFF,TGTGCCAGCAGCCCGACTAGCGGACTATACAATGAGCAGTTCTTC
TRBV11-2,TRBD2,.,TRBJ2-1,CASSLSGGLYNEQFF,TGTGCCAGCAGCTTAAGCGGGGGCCTGTACAATGAGCAGTTCTTC
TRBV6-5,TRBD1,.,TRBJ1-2,CASSSPGQGYYGYTF,TGTGCCAGCAGTTCCCCGGGACAGGGCTACTATGGCTACACCTTC
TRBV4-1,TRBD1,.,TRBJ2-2,CASSQEGTGAVGELFF,TGCGCCAGCAGCCAAGAGGGGACAGGGGCGGTCGGGGAGCTGTTTTTT
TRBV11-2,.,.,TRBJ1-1,CASSLSPASNTEAFF,TGTGCCAGCAGCTTATCCCCAGCGTCGAACACTGAAGCTTTCTTT
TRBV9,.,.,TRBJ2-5,CASSVAPQGQGTIQETQYF,TGTGCCAGCAGCGTAGCCCCCCAGGGGCAGGGAACGATCCAAGAGACCCAGTACTTC
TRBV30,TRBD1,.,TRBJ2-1,CAWSQGQGDYNEQFF,TGTGCCTGGTCTCAGGGACAGGGGGACTACAATGAGCAGTTCTTC
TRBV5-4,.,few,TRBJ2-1,CASSLALGRSSSYNEQFF,TGTGCCAGCAGCTTGGCTTTGGGCAGATCGAGCTCCTACAATGAGCAGTTCTTC
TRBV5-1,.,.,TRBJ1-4,CASSPASANEKLFF,TGCGCCAGCAGCCCAGCGTCCGCTAATGAAAAACTGTTTTTT
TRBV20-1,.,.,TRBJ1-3,CSASSNGNTIYF,TGCAGTGCTAGTTCTAACGGAAACACCATATATTTT
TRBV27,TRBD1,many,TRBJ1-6,CASSGYWTGGNNSPLHF,TGTGCCAGCAGCGGGTATTGGACAGGGGGCAACAATTCACCCCTCCACTTT